Shown below are 31 T cell receptor beta chains from a single sample sequenced in a study of T-cell reconstitution after alpha-beta-depleted transplantation in children. TCRbeta library preparation incorporated unique molecular identifiers. TCRdb processed the PCR reads anew with MiXCR; each CDR3 protein has one entry. The top ten hold approximately 3.9% of the sample, which has a few hundred thousand distinct CDR3 sequences, around 21% seen once. The specimen was PBMCs from the stem cell graft donor, collected from the stem cell graft. The receptor set was obtained from a human donor who donated a stem cell graft to a child with acute myeloid leukemia.

The chain employs TRBV7-9 and TRBJ2-1, with 10 bases matching TRBD2. The CDR3 consists of 14 residues. After removal of 7 bases from V and 9 bases from J, the junction contained 9 bases not matched to a gene. Germline CDR1 is SEHNR and CDR2 is FQNEAQ (reference sequence). CDR3 region: CASTVLAGEGEQFF. The CDR3 nucleotides are TGTGCCAGCACCGTCCTAGCGGGAGAAGGTGAGCAGTTCTTC.

This clonotype was picked up many times. The genes are TRBV4-3 and TRBJ2-1; possibly TRBD1 for D (6 bases). The CDR3 length is 13 residues. V was shortened by 4 bases and J by 6 bases, with 10 bases between the two germline ends. The germline V gene encodes CDR1 LGHNA and CDR2 YSLEER. In nucleotides, the CDR3 is TGCGCCAGCAGCCTCAGGGGCGCCAATGAGCAGTTCTTC. Translated: CASSLRGANEQFF.

This clonotype was counted only a few times. The rearrangement links TRBV20-1 to TRBJ2-5; 10 bases match TRBD1. Germline trimming cut 2 bases from V and 4 bases from J; bases unmatched to any gene: 10. CDR3 length: 16 residues. Germline lookup yields CDR1 DFQATT and CDR2 SNEGSKA (reference sequence). The CDR3 DNA reads as TGCAGTGCTAGAACCGGGACAGGGGATCGAACAGAGACCCAGTACTTC. Translated, it gives CSARTGTGDRTETQYF.

This clonotype occurred a few times. This rearrangement joins TRBV20-1 to TRBJ2-3; 8 bases match TRBD2. The germline CDR1 and CDR2 sequences are DFQATT and SNEGSKA (reference sequence). The trim removed 2 bases at V and 6 bases at J, leaving 7 bases unmatched. The CDR3 sequence is 14 residues long. The CDR3 nucleotides are TGCAGTGCTAGATCTAGCGGGCGGGCGGATACGCAGTATTTT. It yields the protein CSARSSGRADTQYF.

DNA of the CDR3: TGTGCCAGCAGCCAAATGGACGGCCACTACGAGCAGTACTTC. Its translation: CASSQMDGHYEQYF. This chain joins TRBV3-1 and TRBJ2-7; D not resolved. This CDR3 is 14 amino acids long. Between the trimmed V and J ends, which lost 2 bases and 3 bases, there was a span of 11 bases. The germline V gene encodes CDR1 LGHDT and CDR2 YNNKEL (reference sequence).

This clonotype was counted a few times. The chain combines TRBV12-3 or TRBV12-4 with TRBJ2-1; 7 bases match TRBD2. V lost 3 bases and J lost 7; bases outside the gene matches: 9. CDR3 length equals 15 residues. The CDR3 DNA sequence: TGTGCCAGCAGTTTGGTGGGAGGGCCTGGGAATGAGCAGTTCTTC. Amino acid sequence: CASSLVGGPGNEQFF.

This chain joins TRBV27 and TRBJ2-7; D gene ambiguous. Germline V gives CDR1 MNHEY, CDR2 SMNVEV (reference sequence). CDR3 length: 14 amino acids. The V gene lost 7 bases and the J gene lost 0 bases, with 13 bases spanning the gap. CDR3 nucleotides: TGTGCCAGCACCCCCCGGTACGACTCCTACGAGCAGTACTTC. Encoded protein: CASTPRYDSYEQYF.

The chain has TRBV28 and TRBJ2-6, with a possible D match to TRBD2 (5 bases). The germline V gene encodes CDR1 MDHEN and CDR2 SYDVKM. This CDR3 contains 16 residues. Trimming pared 2 bases from V and 2 bases from J, leaving 10 bases between. The CDR3 loop reads CASSLEGRAGANVLTF. The CDR3, as DNA: TGTGCCAGCAGTTTAGAGGGTAGAGCTGGGGCCAACGTCCTGACTTTC.

This clonotype was detected only a few times. The chain employs TRBV4-2 and TRBJ2-5, with TRBD2 matching over 8 bases. Germline CDR1 LGHNA, CDR2 YNFKEQ. This CDR3 contains 14 residues. Trimming cost V 1 base and J 4 bases; bases outside gene matches: 2. The CDR3 protein is CASSQGAGAETQYF. The CDR3 nucleotides read TGTGCCAGCAGCCAAGGAGCGGGAGCAGAGACCCAGTACTTC.

The CDR3 sequence is CASSLWDGRNQPQHF. The CDR3 coding sequence is TGCGCCAGCAGCTTGTGGGACGGAAGGAATCAGCCCCAGCATTTT. This sequence joins TRBV5-1 and TRBJ1-5; the D gene is possibly TRBD1 (5 bases). The V end lost 1 base, the J end lost 4 bases, and 12 bases lay between the germline ends. Germline V gives CDR1 SGHRS, CDR2 YFSETQ. This CDR3 is built from 15 residues.

This clonotype was seen a handful of times. This chain joins TRBV4-2 and TRBJ2-7; 10 positions match TRBD2. Unmatched junction bases numbered 8, after V lost 2 bases and J lost 4 bases. The CDR3 runs to 16 residues. CDR1 and CDR2 (germline): LGHNA, YNFKEQ. In nucleotides, the CDR3 is TGTGCCAGCAGCCAAACCCCGGGACTAGCGATTTACGAGCAGTACTTC. The encoded protein is CASSQTPGLAIYEQYF.

This clonotype was observed many times. The rearrangement links TRBV28 to TRBJ2-3, with D unclear. The CDR3 loop spans 13 amino acids. Germline-derived CDR1 and CDR2 are MDHEN and SYDVKM. Trimming stripped 6 bases from V and 0 bases from J, with 7 bases between. DNA for the CDR3: TGTGCCAGCAGAATGGACAGCACAGATACGCAGTATTTT. It specifies CASRMDSTDTQYF.

In its sample, this clonotype was seen a few times. This chain joins TRBV3-1 and TRBJ2-2, with TRBD2 matching 12 bases. CDR3 size: 16 residues. V was pared by 4 bases and J by 4 bases, with 4 bases of the junction left unmatched. Germline values: CDR1 LGHDT, CDR2 YNNKEL (reference sequence). The CDR3 bases are TGTGCCAGCAGCCTCAGGACTAGCGGGGCCACCGGGGAGCTGTTTTTT. Translated, it gives CASSLRTSGATGELFF.

The genes are TRBV27 and TRBJ1-2; D is unresolved. This CDR3 is 15 amino acids long. CDR1 and CDR2 (germline): MNHEY, SMNVEV (reference sequence). The ends were cut back, 1 base at V and 4 bases at J, with 13 bases in the middle. The CDR3 reads CASSLLSELSYGYTF. The CDR3 nucleotides read TGTGCCAGCAGTTTATTATCGGAGTTAAGCTATGGCTACACCTTC.

This clonotype has only a few counts. This chain uses TRBV21-1 with TRBJ2-1; the table's D call, TRBD2, has no DNA check behind it. TRBV21-1 is classified as a pseudogene. The CDR3 is made up of 16 amino acids. CDR3 nucleotides: TGTGCCAGCAGCAAAGCAGGAGCGGGAGGGCCTCATGAGCAGTTCTTC. This sequence encodes CASSKAGAGGPHEQFF.

This clonotype was observed a few times. The J gene is TRBJ2-6, the V gene TRBV21-1; TRBD2, the table's D call, was not compared with the DNA. TRBV21-1 is termed a pseudogene. This CDR3 has 19 residues. Here the CDR3 DNA reads TGTGCCAGCAGCAAAGAAGAAGGTATTGCCCTCTCTGGGGCCAACGTCCTGACTTTC. This codes for CASSKEEGIALSGANVLTF.

This clonotype was seen a few times. The chain uses TRBV24-1 and TRBJ2-1; 11 nucleotides align to TRBD2. Losses at the gene ends were 6 bases for V and 10 bases for J; bases not matched to a gene: 13. This CDR3 spans 16 amino acids. Germline CDR1 KGHDR, CDR2 SFDVKD. This chain's CDR3 is CATSSTSGRGMLEQFF. The CDR3 DNA sequence: TGTGCCACCAGTAGTACTAGCGGGAGAGGAATGTTGGAGCAGTTCTTC.

The chain recombines TRBV6-1 with TRBJ2-7; TRBD2 aligns across 9 bases. Germline V gene data show CDR1 as MNHNS and CDR2 as SASEGT. V lost 5 bases, J lost 10 bases, and 12 bases stayed unmatched. CDR3 length: 14 residues. The DNA of the CDR3 is TGTGCCAGCAGTCCACGGGGGCTAGCGGGGCGTCAGTACTTC. Translated: CASSPRGLAGRQYF.

The chain has TRBV5-6 and TRBJ2-1, with D perhaps matching TRBD2 (6 bases). The ends were cut back, 4 bases at V and 0 bases at J, with 14 bases in the middle. The CDR3 is 16 amino acids. The germline V gene encodes CDR1 SGHDT and CDR2 YYEEEE. DNA for the CDR3: TGTGCCAGCAGCCCGGGGGACTGGAGCTCCTACAATGAGCAGTTCTTC. Its protein is CASSPGDWSSYNEQFF.

This clonotype was recorded many times. The V call is TRBV20-1, the J call TRBJ2-5; D gene ambiguous. Trimming pared 3 bases from V and 1 base from J, leaving 9 bases between. There are 13 residues in the CDR3. Germline loops: CDR1 DFQATT, CDR2 SNEGSKA (reference sequence). The CDR3 is CSASTRVQETQYF. In nucleotides, the CDR3 is TGCAGTGCTAGTACCCGGGTCCAAGAGACCCAGTACTTC.

This clonotype was counted between two and nine times. The chain recombines TRBV28 with TRBJ1-4; D is possibly TRBD1 (5 bases). CDR3 length: 12 amino acids. V was cut by 3 bases and J by 10 bases, with 9 bases left in between. CDR1 is MDHEN, CDR2 SYDVKM, per germline. The CDR3 sequence is CASSLGDVKLFF. In nucleotides, the CDR3 is TGTGCCAGCAGTTTGGGGGATGTAAAACTGTTTTTT.

The sample holds many counts of this clonotype. The chain has TRBV6-2 or TRBV6-3 and TRBJ2-7; no definite D call. CDR1 MNHEY and CDR2 SVGEGT come from the germline V gene. The CDR3 runs 11 residues. The germline V and J ends were trimmed by 8 bases and 2 bases, with 7 bases remaining between them. The CDR3 DNA sequence: TGTGCCAGCTCTATTGCCTACGAGCAGTACTTC. Translation: CASSIAYEQYF.

This chain uses TRBV2 with TRBJ2-2, with D tentatively TRBD1 or TRBD2 (5 bases each). This CDR3 has 16 amino acids. The V end lost 3 bases, the J end lost 5 bases, and 16 bases lay between the germline ends. Per germline, CDR1 SNHLY and CDR2 FYNNEI. The CDR3 sequence is CASSDSGGKLTGELFF. CDR3 coding DNA: TGTGCCAGCAGTGACTCTGGGGGAAAATTAACCGGGGAGCTGTTTTTT.

The rearrangement uses TRBV2 and TRBJ1-5; weak D call: TRBD1 (6 bases). The CDR3 loop spans 18 amino acids. Per the germline V gene, CDR1 is SNHLY and CDR2 is FYNNEI. Trimming pared 6 bases from V and 1 base from J, leaving 22 bases between. The CDR3, as DNA: TGTGCCAGCAGGGGATATTTTCAGGGGTTTATCAGCAATCAGCCCCAGCATTTT. Amino acid sequence: CASRGYFQGFISNQPQHF. Full variable domain (missing parts from reference TRBV2 and TRBJ1-5): EPEVTQTPSHQVTQMGQEVILRCVPISNHLYFYWYRQILGQKVEFLVSFYNNEISEKSEIFDDQFSVERPDGSNFTLKIRSTKLEDSAMYFCASRGYFQGFISNQPQHFGDGTRLSIL.

The chain has TRBV18 and TRBJ2-3; no reliable D call. Looked up from germline, CDR1 is KGHSH and CDR2 is LQKENI. The CDR3 is 14 amino acids. V was pared by 0 bases and J by 2 bases, with 6 bases between. Here the CDR3 reads CASSPPLDTDTQYF. DNA of the CDR3: TGTGCCAGCTCACCACCCCTAGACACAGATACGCAGTATTTT.

This clonotype was detected many times. The junction differs from germline at one of its ends, possibly a read error. The gene calls are TRBV4-1 and TRBJ2-1; the match to TRBD1 covers 8 bases. CDR3 length: 15 residues. CDR1 MGHRA and CDR2 YSYEKL come from the germline V gene. CDR3 nucleotides: TGTGCCAGCAGCCCCGGACAGGGAGGATACAATGAGCAGTTCTTC. Protein product: CASSPGQGGYNEQFF.

This clonotype was detected ten times or more. The V and J genes are TRBV9 and TRBJ2-7; 9 nucleotides align to TRBD2. Germline V gene lookup returns CDR1 SGDLS and CDR2 YYNGEE. V was pared by 0 bases and J by 4 bases, with 2 bases of the junction left unmatched. There are 14 residues in the CDR3. CDR3 nucleotides: TGTGCCAGCAGCGTAGGGACTAGCGAGTACGAGCAGTACTTC. Amino acid sequence: CASSVGTSEYEQYF.

This clonotype appeared a few times. The chain couples TRBV10-3 to TRBJ2-1, with TRBD2 matching 7 bases. The J segment lost 10 bases and the V segment lost 6 bases, leaving 6 bases of the junction unmatched. Germline lookup yields CDR1 ENHRY and CDR2 SYGVKD. The CDR3 sequence is 12 residues long. CDR3 coding DNA: TGTGCCATCAGGGCGGGAGAGGGCGAGCAGTTCTTC. Translated, it gives CAIRAGEGEQFF.

The gene calls are TRBV18 and TRBJ1-3, with D uncertain. Germline assignment: CDR1 KGHSH and CDR2 LQKENI. The CDR3 runs 12 residues. Trimming stripped 4 bases from V and 4 bases from J, with 5 bases between. The CDR3 loop is CASSREGNTIYF. The CDR3, as DNA: TGTGCCAGCTCACGAGAAGGAAACACCATATATTTT. Full variable domain (remainder filled in from reference TRBV18 and TRBJ1-3): NAGVMQNPRHLVRRRGQEARLRCSPMKGHSHVYWYRQLPEEGLKFMVYLQKENIIDESGMPKERFSAEFPKEGPSILRIQQVVRGDSAAYFCASSREGNTIYFGEGSWLTVV.

The chain recombines TRBV20-1 with TRBJ2-1, with D tentatively TRBD2 (6 bases). The V end lost 3 bases, the J end lost 1 base, and 13 bases lay between the germline ends. This CDR3 is 15 amino acids long. Germline CDR1 reads DFQATT; CDR2 reads SNEGSKA (reference sequence). In nucleotides, the CDR3 is TGCAGTGCTAGCCGGGTGGGGGGTTCCTACAATGAGCAGTTCTTC. Amino acids: CSASRVGGSYNEQFF.

The gene calls are TRBV10-3 and TRBJ2-7; D could derive from TRBD1 or TRBD2 (5 bases each). The CDR3 is 12 residues long. Trimming shortened V by 11 bases and J by 0 bases, and 11 bases separated the two germline ends. The germline gives CDR1 ENHRY, CDR2 SYGVKD. CDR3 DNA: TGTGCCCTCGGGACGGACTCCTACGAGCAGTACTTC. This encodes CALGTDSYEQYF.